The clone carrying this T cell receptor (beta chain) was recorded once. The data were obtained in a study of T cell changes during pregnancy in multiple sclerosis. Some clones are missing from TCRdb's copy, which holds only in-frame ones; the method was immunoSEQ multiplex PCR. The repertoire consists of fewer than 35,000 clones, with about 93% occurring once and the leading ten covering 0.41%. Sequencing was performed on CD4+ T cells from peripheral blood mononuclear cells, taken in the second trimester of pregnancy. The source of this sequence is a female donor with multiple sclerosis, enrolled in a pregnancy study.

The CDR3 protein is CASTHGRTGEQYF. CDR3 bases: TGTGCCAGCACGCACGGGAGGACCGGCGAGCAGTACTTC. The genes are TRBV2 and TRBJ2-7, with 7 bases aligning to TRBD2. The CDR3 runs to 13 residues. J lost 6 bases, V lost 7 bases, and 9 bases had no gene match. Germline V gene lookup returns CDR1 SNHLY and CDR2 FYNNEI.